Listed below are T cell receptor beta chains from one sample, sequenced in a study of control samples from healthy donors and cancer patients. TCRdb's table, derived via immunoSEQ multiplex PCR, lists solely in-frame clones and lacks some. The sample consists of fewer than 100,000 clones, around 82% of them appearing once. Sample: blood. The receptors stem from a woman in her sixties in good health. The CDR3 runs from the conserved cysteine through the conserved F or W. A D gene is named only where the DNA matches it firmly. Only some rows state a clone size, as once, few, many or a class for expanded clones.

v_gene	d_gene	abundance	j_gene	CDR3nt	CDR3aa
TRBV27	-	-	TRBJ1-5	TGTGCCAGCAGTTCGTGGGGCAGTAGCAATCAGCCCCAGCATTTT	CASSSWGSSNQPQHF
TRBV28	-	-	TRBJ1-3	TGTGCCAGCGAGTCGCCTGGAGCCGCTGGAAACACCATATATTTT	CASESPGAAGNTIYF
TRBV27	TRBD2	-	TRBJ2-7	TGTGCCAGAAAGCCTAGCGGAGGTCTCTACGAGCAGTACTTC	CARKPSGGLYEQYF
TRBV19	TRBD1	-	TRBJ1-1	TGTGCCAGTAGTCTCGGACAGGGGGACACTGAAGCTTTCTTT	CASSLGQGDTEAFF
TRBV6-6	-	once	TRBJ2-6	TGTGCCAGCAGTTACCCAGGGACCGGGGCCAACGTCCTGACTTTC	CASSYPGTGANVLTF
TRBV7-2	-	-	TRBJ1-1	TGTGCCAGCAGCCTAACACCGGTTCCAGGGATTATCCCCGAAGCTTTCTTT	CASSLTPVPGIIPEAFF
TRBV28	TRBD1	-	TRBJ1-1	TGTGCCAGCAGACCTAGGACAGGGGACACTGAAGCTTTCTTT	CASRPRTGDTEAFF
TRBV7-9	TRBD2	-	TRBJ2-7	TGTGCCAGCAGCCTTGGACTAGCGGGAGGGAGAGACGAGCAGTACTTC	CASSLGLAGGRDEQYF
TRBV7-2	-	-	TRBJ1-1	TGTGCCAGCGCTACCAGGGCTGTATCTGAAGCTTTCTTT	CASATRAVSEAFF
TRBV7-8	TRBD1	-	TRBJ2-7	TGTGCCAGCAGCGACCCCGGGACAGGGAACTACGAGCAGTACTTC	CASSDPGTGNYEQYF
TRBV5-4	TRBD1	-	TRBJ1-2	TGTGCCAGCAGCTTCTTGACAGGGGGCTCCTATGGCTACACCTTC	CASSFLTGGSYGYTF
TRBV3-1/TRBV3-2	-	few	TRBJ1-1	TGTGCCAGCAGCCCCGTCGGCAACACTGAAGCTTTCTTT	CASSPVGNTEAFF
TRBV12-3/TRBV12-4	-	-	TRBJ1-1	TGTGCCAGCAGCTCGGTGAACACTGAAGCTTTCTTT	CASSSVNTEAFF
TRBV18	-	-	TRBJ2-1	TGTGCCAGCTCACCACCCCCTGTTTACAATGAGCAGTTCTTC	CASSPPPVYNEQFF
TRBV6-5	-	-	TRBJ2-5	TGTGCCAGCAGCATTTACGGGGGTGAAGAGACCCAGTACTTC	CASSIYGGEETQYF
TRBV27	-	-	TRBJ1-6	TGTGCCAGCAGTTTACCCTTTAATTCACCCCTCCACTTT	CASSLPFNSPLHF
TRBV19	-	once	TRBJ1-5	TGTGCCAGTAGTATTGACCGGGACACCAATCAGCCCCAGCATTTT	CASSIDRDTNQPQHF
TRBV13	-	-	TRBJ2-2	TGTGCCAGCAGCCATCTGACGCCCACCGGGGAGCTGTTTTTT	CASSHLTPTGELFF
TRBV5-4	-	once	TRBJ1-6	TGTGCCAGCAGCACTGTGGAGGGAGCACCCCTCCACTTT	CASSTVEGAPLHF
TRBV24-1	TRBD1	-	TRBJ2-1	TGTGCCACCTCCCACGGGGACAGAAGATACAATGAGCAGTTCTTC	CATSHGDRRYNEQFF
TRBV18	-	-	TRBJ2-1	TGTGCCAGCTCACTTTCCCTAAACAATGAGCAGTTCTTC	CASSLSLNNEQFF
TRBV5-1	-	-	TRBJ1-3	TGCGCCAGCAGCTTGTCGTCCGTTGGGTCTGGAAACACCATATATTTT	CASSLSSVGSGNTIYF
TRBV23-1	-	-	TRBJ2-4	TGCGCCAGCAGTCAACGAAGACGGTCAGCGGTAGCCAAAAACATTCAGTACTTC	CASSQRRRSAVAKNIQYF
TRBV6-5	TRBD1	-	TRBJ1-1	TGTGCCAGCCGCGGCCGACAGGGGTTGAACACTGAAGCTTTCTTT	CASRGRQGLNTEAFF
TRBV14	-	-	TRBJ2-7	TGTGCCAGCAGCCGGTCGGTGGGAACCTCCTACGAGCAGTACTTC	CASSRSVGTSYEQYF
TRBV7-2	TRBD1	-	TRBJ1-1	TGTGCCAGCAGCGAACCCGACAGGGGGAGTGCTTTCTTT	CASSEPDRGSAFF
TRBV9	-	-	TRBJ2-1	TGTGCCAGCAGCCAGTCGGGGAACTCCTACAATGAGCAGTTCTTC	CASSQSGNSYNEQFF
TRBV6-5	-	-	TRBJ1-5	TGTGCCAGCATACGAGGCAGGGGACGTGGACAGCCCCAGCATTTT	CASIRGRGRGQPQHF
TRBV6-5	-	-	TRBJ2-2	TGTGCCAGCAGTTACTCGACAAAACCCGGGGAGCTGTTTTTT	CASSYSTKPGELFF
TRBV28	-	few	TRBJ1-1	TGTGCCAGCAAGGTGGTCGGGAGTACACTGAAAGCTTTCTTT	CASKVVGSTLKAFF
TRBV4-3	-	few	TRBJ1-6	TGCGCCAGCAGCCAGGGACACCATAATTCACCCCTCCACTTT	CASSQGHHNSPLHF
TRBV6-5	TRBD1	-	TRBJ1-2	TGTGCCAGCAGTTACTCCGGGACAGGGAAGAGGGGCTACACCTTC	CASSYSGTGKRGYTF
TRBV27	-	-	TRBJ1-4	TGTGCCAGCAGGGGTTCAACTAATGAAAAACTGTTTTTT	CASRGSTNEKLFF
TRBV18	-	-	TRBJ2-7	TGTGCCAGCTCACTGACACCTCCTGAGCAGTACTTC	CASSLTPPEQYF
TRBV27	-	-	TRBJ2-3	TGTGCCAGCAGGAACAGGGTTAGTCGTACAGATACGCAGTATTTT	CASRNRVSRTDTQYF
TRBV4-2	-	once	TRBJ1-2	TGTGCCAGCAGCCAGGGGGCAGAATTTAACTATGGCTACACCTTC	CASSQGAEFNYGYTF
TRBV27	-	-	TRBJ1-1	TGTGCCAGCAGGTATAGGGGGGGCCCTGAAGCTTTCTTT	CASRYRGGPEAFF
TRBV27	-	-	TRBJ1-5	TGTGCCAGCAGTTCCCAAGGCAACTTAGGTGGCAATCAGCCCCAGCATTTT	CASSSQGNLGGNQPQHF
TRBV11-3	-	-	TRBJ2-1	TGTGCCAGCAGCTTGGGGAGCGGACCGTACAATGAGCAGTTCTTC	CASSLGSGPYNEQFF
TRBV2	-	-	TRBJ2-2	TGTGCCAGCAAGGATGCATTGAACACCGGGGAGCTGTTTTTT	CASKDALNTGELFF
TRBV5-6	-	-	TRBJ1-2	TGTGCCAGCAGCTGGCAAGAGGTAAATGGCTACACCTTC	CASSWQEVNGYTF
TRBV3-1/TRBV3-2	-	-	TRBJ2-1	TGTGCCAGCAGCCGGGGGGCAGGAGGGGGTCTCCTTGAGCAGTTCTTC	CASSRGAGGGLLEQFF
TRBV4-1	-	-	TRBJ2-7	TGCGCCAGCAGCCCATCAGGGGCCTACGAGCAGTACTTC	CASSPSGAYEQYF
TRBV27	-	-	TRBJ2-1	TGTGCCAGCAGTTTGGGACTCCACTACAATGAGCAGTTCTTC	CASSLGLHYNEQFF
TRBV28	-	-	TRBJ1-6	TGTGCCAGCAGTTTAATCGGTTCACCCCTCCACTTT	CASSLIGSPLHF
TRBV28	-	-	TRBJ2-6	TGTGCCAGCAGTTTAGGGGGCTCTGGGGCCAACGTCCTGACTTTC	CASSLGGSGANVLTF
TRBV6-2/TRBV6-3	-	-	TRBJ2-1	TGTGCCAGCAGTTACGAGGGCGGGGTAGGGAATGAGCAGTTCTTC	CASSYEGGVGNEQFF
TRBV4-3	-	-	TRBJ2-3	TGCGCCAGCAGCCAAGGGGGGGTCACAGATACGCAGTATTTT	CASSQGGVTDTQYF
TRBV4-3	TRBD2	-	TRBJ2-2	TGCGCCAGCAGCCAAGAATCCTCCCGGGGGGGGACGAACACCGGGGAGCTGTTTTTT	CASSQESSRGGTNTGELFF
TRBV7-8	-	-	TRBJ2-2	TGTGCCAGCAGCCCATGGACCGGGGAGCTGTTTTTT	CASSPWTGELFF
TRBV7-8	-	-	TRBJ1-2	TGTGCCAGCAGCTTAGGCCCAGGGTATGGCTACACCTTC	CASSLGPGYGYTF
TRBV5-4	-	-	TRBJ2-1	TGTGCCAGCAGCTTGACTCATGAGCAGTTCTTC	CASSLTHEQFF
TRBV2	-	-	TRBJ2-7	TGTGCCAGCCTGCCGGACGCCGGATACTACGAGCAGTACTTC	CASLPDAGYYEQYF
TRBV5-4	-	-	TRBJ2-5	TGTGCCAGCAGCTCAAATCAGGGACTTACGAAGACCCAGTACTTC	CASSSNQGLTKTQYF
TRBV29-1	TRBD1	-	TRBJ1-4	TGCAGCGGGGGACAGGCCCTTTGGAATGAAAAACTGTTTTTT	CSGGQALWNEKLFF